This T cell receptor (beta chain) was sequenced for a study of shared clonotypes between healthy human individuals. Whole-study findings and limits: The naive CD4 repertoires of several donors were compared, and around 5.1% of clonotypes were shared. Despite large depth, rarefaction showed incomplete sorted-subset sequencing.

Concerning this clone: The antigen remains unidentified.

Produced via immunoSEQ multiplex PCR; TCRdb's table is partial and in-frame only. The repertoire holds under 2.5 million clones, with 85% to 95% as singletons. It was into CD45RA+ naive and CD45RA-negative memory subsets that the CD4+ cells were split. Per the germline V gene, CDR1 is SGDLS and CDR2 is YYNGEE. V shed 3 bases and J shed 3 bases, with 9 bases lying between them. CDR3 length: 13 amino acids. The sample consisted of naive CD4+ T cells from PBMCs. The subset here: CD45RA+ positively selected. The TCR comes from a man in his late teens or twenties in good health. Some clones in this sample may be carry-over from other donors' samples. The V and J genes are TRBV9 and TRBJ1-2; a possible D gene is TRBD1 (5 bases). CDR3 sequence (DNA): TGTGCCAGCAGCGGCCAGGGTGACTATGGCTACACCTTC. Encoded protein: CASSGQGDYGYTF.